The clone carrying this TCR beta chain was seen a few times. Its target is unknown. This record comes from a study of identical twins. The V gene's germline CDR1 is MGHRA and CDR2 YSYEKL. The CDR3 runs 14 residues. V lost 4 bases, J lost 8 bases, and 15 bases lay in between. Unique molecular identifiers were present on the cDNA, and a universal primer site came from template switching. TCRdb re-analysed the 5' RACE reads in MiXCR, keeping a single row per CDR3 protein. The data show approximately 300,000 distinct CDR3 sequences, 9.5% seen once. Findings and caveats of the study: Twins' surplus sharing was weaker for beta out-of-frame sequences. A lower insertion count was a feature of abundant cord blood beta clonotypes, with no such feature in memory repertoires.

These data also formed part of another study, on yellow fever vaccine responses in identical twins. That source notes: Twins' T cell vaccine responses reportedly looked partly convergent, partly personalized.

This TCR derives from a woman in her late teens or twenties in good health. Sequenced input: CD8+ T cells sorted from blood. This chain uses TRBV4-1 with TRBJ2-1; D is ambiguous. In DNA, the CDR3 is TGCGCCAGCAGCCTGGAGTCCTCTGGGGATGAGCAGTTCTTC. Amino acids: CASSLESSGDEQFF.